The 22 T cell receptor beta chains listed next were all sequenced from one sample in a study of cytomegalovirus exposure and HLA in healthy donors. Primers included in the PCR were 60 Vbeta and 13 Jbeta primers. The method was immunoSEQ multiplex PCR; TCRdb's version includes in-frame clones alone and lacks a portion of them. The sample contains under 150,000 clones, over 55% of which appear only once. The sample was PBMCs. All receptors come from a man aged 18 to 30 in good health and CMV-seropositive.

This clone turned up a few times. The chain combines TRBV4-1 with TRBJ2-1; perhaps TRBD2 as D (6 bases). This CDR3 is 17 amino acids long. The V end was cut by 4 bases, the J end by 10 bases, with 26 bases between. Germline assignment: CDR1 MGHRA and CDR2 YSYEKL. DNA for the CDR3: TGCGCCAGCAGCCCGGACCACCCGAGCCCACGGGCGGGGGAGCAGTTCTTC. It encodes CASSPDHPSPRAGEQFF.

Only a few counts were recorded for this clone. The chain recombines TRBV6-1 with TRBJ1-3; 8 bases are shared with TRBD1. CDR1 is MNHNS and CDR2 is SASEGT in the germline V gene. After removal of 11 bases from V and 0 bases from J, the junction contained 6 bases not matched to a gene. This CDR3 spans 14 amino acids. DNA for the CDR3: TGTGCCGTTAGACAGGGGATCTCTGGAAACACCATATATTTT. Amino acids: CAVRQGISGNTIYF.

The chain joins TRBV4-1 to TRBJ2-3, with TRBD2 identical over 15 bases. Germline V CDR1 and CDR2: MGHRA, YSYEKL. J gave up 2 bases and V 3 bases, and 9 bases lay outside the gene matches. The CDR3 covers 19 residues. CDR3 in DNA: TGCGCCAGCAGCCAGGGGACTAGCGGGGGGACTAATCCCACAGATACGCAGTATTTT. Protein product: CASSQGTSGGTNPTDTQYF.

V gene TRBV27 combines with J gene TRBJ2-5; a weak D match, TRBD2 (6 bases). The V and J ends lost 2 bases and 5 bases respectively, with 9 bases between them. The CDR3 is 13 residues long. In germline, CDR1 is MNHEY, CDR2 SMNVEV (reference sequence). CDR3 DNA sequence: TGTGCCAGCAGTTTAGCGGGGTGGGAGACCCAGTACTTC. Amino acids: CASSLAGWETQYF.

The J gene is TRBJ1-2, the V gene TRBV6-1; possible D gene TRBD1, 5 bases. Germline CDR1 reads MNHNS; CDR2 reads SASEGT. The germline V and J ends were trimmed by 5 bases and 5 bases, with 9 bases remaining between them. CDR3 length: 12 residues. CDR3 in DNA: TGTGCCAGCAGTCTAAGACAGTATGGCTACACCTTC. Encoded protein: CASSLRQYGYTF.

This clone was seen only once. V gene TRBV5-3 combines with J gene TRBJ2-7; 11 nucleotides match TRBD1. TRBV5-3 is filed as an ORF, its function uncertain. The CDR3 is 14 amino acids. V trimming: 3 bases; J trimming: 3 bases; junction bases outside the gene matches: 2. The CDR3 reads CARSSGTGGYEQYF. CDR3 sequence (DNA): TGTGCCAGAAGCTCCGGGACAGGGGGCTACGAGCAGTACTTC.

The genes are TRBV2 and TRBJ2-3, with 9 bases matching TRBD2. Per germline, CDR1 SNHLY and CDR2 FYNNEI. V shed 10 bases, J shed 4 bases, and the junction held 12 bases outside the gene matches. CDR3 length equals 15 residues. CDR3 coding DNA: TGTGCCACCAAGGGGGCGGGGGGGCCTGCAGATACGCAGTATTTT. Translated, it gives CATKGAGGPADTQYF.

The chain employs TRBV27 and TRBJ2-5; 9 positions match TRBD1. With V trimmed by 6 bases and J by 4 bases, 12 bases remained unmatched. The CDR3 contains 16 residues. CDR1 is MNHEY, CDR2 SMNVEV, per germline (reference sequence). This chain's CDR3 is CASSIFTGGLGETQYF. CDR3 nucleotides: TGTGCCAGCAGCATATTTACAGGGGGCTTAGGAGAGACCCAGTACTTC.

The rearrangement joins TRBV7-9 to TRBJ1-1; D is unresolved. CDR1 is SEHNR, CDR2 FQNEAQ, per germline (reference sequence). Trimming took off 1 base at V and 10 bases at J, with 22 bases between the two ends. This CDR3 is 16 amino acids long. Written as DNA, the CDR3 is TGTGCCAGCAGCTTAGTGGGTGACGGAGAGACGGTCGGAGCTTTCTTT. Encoded protein: CASSLVGDGETVGAFF. Supplemented by reference TRBV7-9 and TRBJ1-1, the full variable domain reads DTGVSQNPRHKITKRGQNVTFRCDPISEHNRLYWYRQTLGQGPEFLTYFQNEAQLEKSRLLSDRFSAERPKGSFSTLEIQRTEQGDSAMYLCASSLVGDGETVGAFFGQGTRLTVV.

The chain couples TRBV7-3 to TRBJ1-1; D gene ambiguous. Germline V gene lookup returns CDR1 SGHTA and CDR2 FQGTGA. The ends were cut back, 1 base at V and 4 bases at J, with 7 bases in the middle. This CDR3 region has 13 residues. In DNA, the CDR3 is TGTGCCAGCAGCTTAAAGCGGGGCACTGAAGCTTTCTTT. This encodes CASSLKRGTEAFF.

CDR3: CASSRDSYNEKLFF. CDR3 DNA: TGTGCCAGCAGCCGGGACAGTTATAATGAAAAACTGTTTTTT. The chain is built from TRBV28 and TRBJ1-4; 7 bases fit TRBD1. Trimming took 6 bases from V and 4 from J; bases not matched to a gene: 5. Germline CDR1 is MDHEN and CDR2 is SYDVKM. The CDR3 covers 14 residues. Complete variable domain (other parts from reference TRBV28 and TRBJ1-4): DVKVTQSSRYLVKRTGEKVFLECVQDMDHENMFWYRQDPGLGLRLIYFSYDVKMKEKGDIPEGYSVSREKKERFSLILESASTNQTSMYLCASSRDSYNEKLFFGSGTQLSVL.

The chain is built from TRBV6-6 and TRBJ2-5; D not resolved. The V gene lost 3 bases and the J gene lost 2 bases, with 13 bases spanning the gap. The CDR3 spans 15 residues. Germline loops: CDR1 MNHNY, CDR2 SVGAGI (reference sequence). This chain's CDR3 is CASSYRATEQETQYF. CDR3 nucleotides: TGTGCCAGCAGTTATCGTGCAACAGAACAAGAGACCCAGTACTTC.

The V call is TRBV7-6, the J call TRBJ1-6, with 8 bases lining up with TRBD1. V trimming: 5 bases; J trimming: 7 bases; junction bases outside the gene matches: 7. Germline V gives CDR1 SGHVS, CDR2 FNYEAQ. The length of the CDR3 is 15 residues. The CDR3 is CASSNPRGLNSPLHF. CDR3 nucleotides: TGTGCCAGCAGCAACCCCAGGGGGCTGAATTCACCCCTCCACTTT.

The V and J genes are TRBV28 and TRBJ2-1; D call uncertain. This CDR3 is built from 14 residues. V was clipped by 3 bases and J by 7 bases, with 13 bases between them. Germline V gene data show CDR1 as MDHEN and CDR2 as SYDVKM. The CDR3 here is CASSLIRGLNEQFF. The CDR3 DNA reads as TGTGCCAGCAGTTTGATCCGAGGTCTAAATGAGCAGTTCTTC.

The chain couples TRBV6-5 to TRBJ1-5; perhaps TRBD1 as D (5 bases). The length of the CDR3 is 13 residues. CDR1 is MNHEY and CDR2 is SVGAGI in the germline V gene. V shed 7 bases and J shed 4 bases, with 11 bases lying between them. CDR3 sequence (DNA): TGTGCCAGCACGGCGGGGGTAAATCAGCCCCAGCATTTT. Its translation is CASTAGVNQPQHF.

This chain links TRBV10-2 with TRBJ1-1, with D unresolved. This CDR3 is 15 amino acids long. CDR1 is WSHSY, CDR2 SAAADI, per germline. Trimming pared 1 base from V and 4 bases from J, leaving 13 bases between. CDR3 sequence (DNA): TGCGCCAGCAGTGAGTTCCCTAAACCGGGCACTGAAGCTTTCTTT. Amino acids: CASSEFPKPGTEAFF.

This clone was detected a few times. The chain couples TRBV19 to TRBJ1-2; perhaps TRBD1 as D (6 bases). The ends were cut back, 5 bases at V and 6 bases at J, with 22 bases in the middle. The CDR3 is made up of 16 amino acids. Germline V gene lookup returns CDR1 LNHDA and CDR2 SQIVND (reference sequence). The CDR3 DNA reads TGTGCCAGTAGTCAAGGGACCAGTTGGTCAGGGGATGGCTACACCTTC. Translating it yields CASSQGTSWSGDGYTF.

The V call is TRBV25-1, the J call TRBJ2-1; the match to TRBD1 covers 8 bases. Germline assignment: CDR1 MGHDK and CDR2 SYGVNS. J gave up 4 bases and V 4 bases, and 6 bases lay outside the gene matches. The CDR3 extends over 15 amino acids. The CDR3 loop reads CASSGQGSIYNEQFF. DNA for the CDR3: TGTGCCAGCAGTGGACAGGGGAGTATATACAATGAGCAGTTCTTC.

Judged by abundance, this clone is medium-sized (0.01 to 0.1%). The chain is built from TRBV13 and TRBJ1-2; 8 nucleotides line up with TRBD1. V lost 6 bases and J lost 3; bases outside the gene matches: 15. Germline CDR1 is PRHDT and CDR2 is FYEKMQ (reference sequence). The CDR3 is 17 amino acids. The CDR3 sequence is CASRAQGARGKDYGYTF. The CDR3 DNA reads as TGTGCCAGCAGGGCCCAGGGGGCGCGCGGCAAGGACTATGGCTACACCTTC. Looking up the rest from reference TRBV13 and TRBJ1-2 gives the full variable domain: AAGVIQSPRHLIKEKRETATLKCYPIPRHDTVYWYQQGPGQDPQFLISFYEKMQSDKGSIPDRFSAQQFSDYHSELNMSSLELGDSALYFCASRAQGARGKDYGYTFGSGTRLTVV.

The V gene is TRBV2, the J gene TRBJ1-6, with TRBD1 identical over 9 bases. The CDR3 has 14 residues. Trimming cost V 8 bases and J 5 bases; bases outside gene matches: 4. Per germline, CDR1 SNHLY and CDR2 FYNNEI. CDR3 coding DNA: TGTGCCAGCCAGCGGGACAGGGATAATTCACCCCTCCACTTT. Translating gives CASQRDRDNSPLHF.

V and J are TRBV6-4 and TRBJ1-5; no clear D gene. Trimming removed 0 bases from V and 6 bases from J, with 12 bases in between. The germline V gene encodes CDR1 MRHNA and CDR2 SNTAGT. This CDR3 is built from 15 residues. CDR3 nucleotides: TGTGCCAGCAGTGACTCAGTCGGGTTTTGTCAGCCCCAGCATTTT. Its protein is CASSDSVGFCQPQHF.

The J gene is TRBJ1-2, the V gene TRBV7-2, with 7 bases aligning to TRBD1. The CDR3 loop spans 13 amino acids. Germline lookup yields CDR1 SGHTA and CDR2 FQGNSA. The ends lost 5 bases at V and 6 bases at J; junction bases unmatched: 6. CDR3 region: CASSLGQLDGYTF. The CDR3 DNA sequence: TGTGCCAGCAGCCTGGGACAGTTGGATGGCTACACCTTC.